Reported below is one T cell receptor beta chain. This clone came up once. This receptor's antigen is unknown. No clone much larger than this one lies a single base away; base qualities are absent. CDR1 and CDR2 (SGDLS, YYNGEE) derive from the germline V gene. The V end gives up 0 bases and the J end 5 bases, leaving 17 bases in the junction not matched to a gene. The CDR3 goes from the cysteine to the phenylalanine over 18 residues. Just CDR3 DNA is preserved here, 54 bases in frame from base 1. This entry comes from a study of technical replicates of blood from several donors (dated by TCRdb to 2015 to 2018). Receptor libraries were prepared by the immunoSEQ multiplex PCR assay. Drawn from immuneACCESS, this table holds only the in-frame rearrangements with V and J called that TCRdb kept. Clones are partly lost; checked studies trace under half to an unresolved V gene and leave the rest unexplained. This sample lists roughly 100,000 clones; 95% were detected once. The ten most abundant clones make up around 0.36% of the sample.

Recombination linked TRBV9 to TRBJ2-7; the junction holds 7 bases that match TRBD2. Sequencing was performed on T cells isolated from PBMCs. The sequence was collected from a human donor in good health. The DNA sequence is TGTGCCAGCAGCGTAGACCCCCTTAGCGGGTCAGGGTCTCACGAGCAGTACTTC. Its protein is CASSVDPLSGSGSHEQYF.